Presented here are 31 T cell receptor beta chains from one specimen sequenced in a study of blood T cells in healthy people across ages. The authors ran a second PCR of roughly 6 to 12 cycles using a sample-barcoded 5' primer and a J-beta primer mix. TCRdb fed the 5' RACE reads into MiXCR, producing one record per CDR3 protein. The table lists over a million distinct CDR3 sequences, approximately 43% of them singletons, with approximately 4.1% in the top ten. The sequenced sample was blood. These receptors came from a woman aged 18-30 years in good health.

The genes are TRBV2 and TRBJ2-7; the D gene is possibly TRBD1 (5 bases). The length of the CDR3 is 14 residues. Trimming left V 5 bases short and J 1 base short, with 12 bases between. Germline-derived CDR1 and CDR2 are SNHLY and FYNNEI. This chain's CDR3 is CASSRTKGSYEQYF. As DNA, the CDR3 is TGTGCCAGCAGTCGGACAAAAGGATCCTACGAGCAGTACTTC.

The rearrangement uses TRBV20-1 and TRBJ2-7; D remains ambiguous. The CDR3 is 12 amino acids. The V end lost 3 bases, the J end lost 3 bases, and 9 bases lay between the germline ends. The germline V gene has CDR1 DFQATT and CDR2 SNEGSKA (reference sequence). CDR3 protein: CSASMPGYEQYF. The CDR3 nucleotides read TGCAGTGCTAGCATGCCGGGCTACGAGCAGTACTTC.

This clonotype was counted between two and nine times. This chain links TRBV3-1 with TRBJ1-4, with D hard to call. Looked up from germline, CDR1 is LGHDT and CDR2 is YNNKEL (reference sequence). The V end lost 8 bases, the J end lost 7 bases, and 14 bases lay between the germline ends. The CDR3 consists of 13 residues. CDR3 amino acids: CASGVPPGEKLFF. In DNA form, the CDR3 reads TGTGCCAGCGGCGTCCCACCGGGTGAAAAACTGTTTTTT.

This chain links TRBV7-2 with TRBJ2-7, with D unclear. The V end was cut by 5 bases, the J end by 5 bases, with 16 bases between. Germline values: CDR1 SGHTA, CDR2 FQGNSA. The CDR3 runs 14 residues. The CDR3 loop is CASSLHPWADEQYF. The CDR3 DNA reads TGTGCCAGCAGCCTCCATCCTTGGGCGGACGAGCAGTACTTC.

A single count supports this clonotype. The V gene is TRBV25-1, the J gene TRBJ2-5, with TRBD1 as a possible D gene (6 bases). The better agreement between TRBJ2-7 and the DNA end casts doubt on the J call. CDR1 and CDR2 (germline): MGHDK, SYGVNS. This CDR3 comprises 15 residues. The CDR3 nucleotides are TGTGCCAGCAGTGAGAGTGGGGGCTCCATCTACGAGCAGTACTTC. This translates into CASSESGGSIYEQYF.

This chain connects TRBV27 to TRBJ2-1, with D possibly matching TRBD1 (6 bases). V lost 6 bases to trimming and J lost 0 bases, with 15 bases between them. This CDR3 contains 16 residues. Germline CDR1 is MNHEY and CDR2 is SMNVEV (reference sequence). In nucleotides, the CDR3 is TGTGCCAGCAGGAAAGGGGGTCCAAGCTCCTACAATGAGCAGTTCTTC. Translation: CASRKGGPSSYNEQFF.

The CDR3 spells CASSVGPAGGVNEQFF. CDR3 sequence (DNA): TGTGCCAGCAGCGTAGGTCCAGCGGGGGGGGTCAATGAGCAGTTCTTC. This rearrangement joins TRBV9 to TRBJ2-1, with 10 bases identical to TRBD2. Germline CDR1 reads SGDLS; CDR2 reads YYNGEE. The CDR3 has 16 amino acids. Germline trimming cut 0 bases from V and 6 bases from J; bases unmatched to any gene: 6.

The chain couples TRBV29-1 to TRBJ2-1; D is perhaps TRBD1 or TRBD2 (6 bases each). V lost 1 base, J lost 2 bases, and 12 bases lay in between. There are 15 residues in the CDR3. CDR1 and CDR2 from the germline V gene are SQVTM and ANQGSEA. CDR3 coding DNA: TGCAGCGTTGAAGGGGGGGCCGGGCCCTACAATGAGCAGTTCTTC. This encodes CSVEGGAGPYNEQFF.

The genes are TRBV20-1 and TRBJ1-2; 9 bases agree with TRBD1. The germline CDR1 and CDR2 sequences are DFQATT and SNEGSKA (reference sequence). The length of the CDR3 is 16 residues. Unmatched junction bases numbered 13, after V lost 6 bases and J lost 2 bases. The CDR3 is CSALGAPGQGNYGYTF. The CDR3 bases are TGCAGTGCCCTAGGTGCCCCGGGACAGGGCAACTATGGCTACACCTTC.

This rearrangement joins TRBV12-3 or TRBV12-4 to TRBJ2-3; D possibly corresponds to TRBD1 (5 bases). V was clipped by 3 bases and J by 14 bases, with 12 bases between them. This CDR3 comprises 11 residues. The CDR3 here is CASSLSRVVYF. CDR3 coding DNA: TGTGCCAGCAGTTTGAGCAGGGTGGTGTATTTT.

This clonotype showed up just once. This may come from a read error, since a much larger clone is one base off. The CDR3: CASRRTSGSHNEQFF. In DNA, the CDR3 is TGTGCCAGCAGGCGGACTAGCGGGTCCCACAATGAGCAGTTCTTC. The genes are TRBV7-2 and TRBJ2-1; TRBD2 agrees at 11 bases. Germline loops: CDR1 SGHTA, CDR2 FQGNSA. This CDR3 is 15 amino acids long. V trimming: 6 bases; J trimming: 5 bases; junction bases outside the gene matches: 6. The full variable domain, in which reference TRBV7-2 and TRBJ2-1 provide the parts outside the CDR3, is GAGVSQSPSNKVTEKGKDVELRCDPISGHTALYWYRQSLGQGLEFLIYFQGNSAPDKSGLPSDRFSAERTGGSVSTLTIQRTQQEDSAVYLCASRRTSGSHNEQFFGPGTRLTVL.

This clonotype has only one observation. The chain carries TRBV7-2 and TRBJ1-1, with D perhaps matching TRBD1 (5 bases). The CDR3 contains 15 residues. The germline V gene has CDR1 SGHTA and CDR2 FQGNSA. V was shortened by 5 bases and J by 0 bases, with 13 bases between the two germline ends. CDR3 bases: TGTGCCAGCAGCGCTCCAATGGGGCTGAACACTGAAGCTTTCTTT. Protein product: CASSAPMGLNTEAFF.

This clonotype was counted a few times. CDR3 sequence (DNA): TGTGCCAGCAGCTTACTGGACCCTCCCAAAGATACGCAGTATTTT. It codes for CASSLLDPPKDTQYF. The chain combines TRBV7-9 with TRBJ2-3; the D is unclear. The germline gives CDR1 SEHNR, CDR2 FQNEAQ (reference sequence). The CDR3 has 15 residues. V was pared by 2 bases and J by 5 bases, with 14 bases between.

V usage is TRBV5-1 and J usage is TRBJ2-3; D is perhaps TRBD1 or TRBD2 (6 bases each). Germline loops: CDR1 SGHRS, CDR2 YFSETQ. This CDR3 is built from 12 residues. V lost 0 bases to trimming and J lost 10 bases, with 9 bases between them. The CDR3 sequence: CASSLAGEAQYF. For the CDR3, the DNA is TGCGCCAGCAGCTTGGCAGGGGAGGCGCAGTATTTT. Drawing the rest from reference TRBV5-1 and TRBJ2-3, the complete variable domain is KAGVTQTPRYLIKTRGQQVTLSCSPISGHRSVSWYQQTPGQGLQFLFEYFSETQRNKGNFPGRFSGRQFSNSRSEMNVSTLELGDSALYLCASSLAGEAQYFGPGTRLTVL.

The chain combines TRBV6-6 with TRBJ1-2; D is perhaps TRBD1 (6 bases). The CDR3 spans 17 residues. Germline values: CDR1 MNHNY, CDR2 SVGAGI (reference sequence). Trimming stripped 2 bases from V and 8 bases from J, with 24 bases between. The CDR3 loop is CASSYPPWTASWRGYTF. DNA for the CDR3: TGTGCCAGCAGTTACCCACCTTGGACAGCTTCCTGGAGGGGCTACACCTTC.

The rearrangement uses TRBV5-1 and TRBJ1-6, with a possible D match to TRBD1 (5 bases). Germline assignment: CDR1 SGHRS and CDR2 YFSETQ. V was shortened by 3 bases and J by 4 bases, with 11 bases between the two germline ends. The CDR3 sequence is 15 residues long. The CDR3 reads CASSSSTEYNSPLHF. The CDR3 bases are TGCGCCAGCAGCTCCTCGACAGAGTATAATTCACCCCTCCACTTT.

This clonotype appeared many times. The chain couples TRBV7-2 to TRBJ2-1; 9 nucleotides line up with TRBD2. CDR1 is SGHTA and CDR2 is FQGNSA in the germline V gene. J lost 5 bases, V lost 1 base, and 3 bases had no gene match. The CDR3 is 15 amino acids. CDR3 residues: CASSLGSGGHNEQFF. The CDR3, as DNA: TGTGCCAGCAGCTTAGGTAGCGGGGGACACAATGAGCAGTTCTTC.

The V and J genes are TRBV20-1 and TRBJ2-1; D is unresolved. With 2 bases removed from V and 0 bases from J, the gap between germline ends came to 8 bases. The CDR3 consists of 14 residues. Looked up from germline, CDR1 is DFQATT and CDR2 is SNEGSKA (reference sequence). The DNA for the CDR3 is TGCAGTGCTAGACCCCGCTTCTCCTACAATGAGCAGTTCTTC. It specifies CSARPRFSYNEQFF.

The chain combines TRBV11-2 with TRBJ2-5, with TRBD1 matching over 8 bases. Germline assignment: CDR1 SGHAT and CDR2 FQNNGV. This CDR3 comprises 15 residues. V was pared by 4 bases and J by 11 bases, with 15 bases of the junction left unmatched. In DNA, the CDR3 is TGTGCCAGCAGCTCTCAACAGGGGGGATCCTACGGGCAGTACTTC. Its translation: CASSSQQGGSYGQYF.

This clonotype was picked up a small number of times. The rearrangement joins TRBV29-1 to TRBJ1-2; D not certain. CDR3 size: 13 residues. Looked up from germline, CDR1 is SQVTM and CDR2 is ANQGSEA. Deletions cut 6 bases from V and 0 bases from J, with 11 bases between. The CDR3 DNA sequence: TGCAGCGTGCCAGCAGCAACTAACTATGGCTACACCTTC. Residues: CSVPAATNYGYTF.

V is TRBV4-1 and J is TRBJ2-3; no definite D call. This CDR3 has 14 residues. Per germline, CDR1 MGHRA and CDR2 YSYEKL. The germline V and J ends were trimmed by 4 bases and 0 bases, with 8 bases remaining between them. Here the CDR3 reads CASSRKTSTDTQYF. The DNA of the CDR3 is TGCGCCAGCAGCCGGAAGACCAGCACAGATACGCAGTATTTT.

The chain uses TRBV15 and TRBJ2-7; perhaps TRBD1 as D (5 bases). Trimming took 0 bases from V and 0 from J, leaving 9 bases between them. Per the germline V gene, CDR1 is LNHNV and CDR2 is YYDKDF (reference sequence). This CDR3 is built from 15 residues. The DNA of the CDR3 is TGTGCCACCAGCAGAGATAAGGGGTTCTCCTACGAGCAGTACTTC. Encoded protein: CATSRDKGFSYEQYF.

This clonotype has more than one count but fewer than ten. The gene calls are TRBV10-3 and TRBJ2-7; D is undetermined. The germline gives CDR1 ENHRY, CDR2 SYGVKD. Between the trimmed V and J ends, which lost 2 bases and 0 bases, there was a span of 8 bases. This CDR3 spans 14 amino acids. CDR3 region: CAISEATSSYEQYF. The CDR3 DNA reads TGTGCCATCAGTGAGGCTACCTCCTCCTACGAGCAGTACTTC.

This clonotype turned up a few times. The CDR3 spells CASSRDLGLAVLEQYF. CDR3 DNA sequence: TGTGCCAGCAGCCGAGATCTCGGACTAGCGGTGTTAGAGCAGTACTTC. The chain joins TRBV4-2 to TRBJ2-7; 10 bases map to TRBD2. The germline V gene encodes CDR1 LGHNA and CDR2 YNFKEQ. CDR3 size: 16 residues. J gave up 7 bases and V 4 bases, and 13 bases lay outside the gene matches.

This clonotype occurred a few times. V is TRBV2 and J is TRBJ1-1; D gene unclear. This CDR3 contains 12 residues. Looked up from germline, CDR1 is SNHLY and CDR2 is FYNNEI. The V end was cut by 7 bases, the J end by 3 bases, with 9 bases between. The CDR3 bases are TGTGCCAGCAAGTGGGTGGACACTGAAGCTTTCTTT. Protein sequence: CASKWVDTEAFF.

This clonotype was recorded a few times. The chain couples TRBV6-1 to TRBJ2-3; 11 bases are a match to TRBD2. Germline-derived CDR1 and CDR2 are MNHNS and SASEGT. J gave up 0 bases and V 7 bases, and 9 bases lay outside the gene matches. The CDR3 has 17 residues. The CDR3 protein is CASTGSGLAVSTDTQYF. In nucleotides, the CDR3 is TGTGCCAGCACCGGATCGGGACTAGCGGTGAGCACAGATACGCAGTATTTT.

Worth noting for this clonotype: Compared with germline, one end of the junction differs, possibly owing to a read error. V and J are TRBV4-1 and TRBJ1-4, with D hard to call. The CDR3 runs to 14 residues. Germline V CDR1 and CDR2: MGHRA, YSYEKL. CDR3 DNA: TGCGTCAGCAGCCCAGATCAAGAAGATGAAAAACTGTTTTTT. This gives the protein CVSSPDQEDEKLFF.

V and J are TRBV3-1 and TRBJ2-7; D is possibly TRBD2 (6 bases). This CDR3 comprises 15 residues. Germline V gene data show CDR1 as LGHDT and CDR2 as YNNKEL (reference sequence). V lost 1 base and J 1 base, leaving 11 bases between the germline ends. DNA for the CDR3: TGTGCCAGCAGCCAAGGCGGGCGGGGATCCTACGAGCAGTACTTC. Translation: CASSQGGRGSYEQYF.

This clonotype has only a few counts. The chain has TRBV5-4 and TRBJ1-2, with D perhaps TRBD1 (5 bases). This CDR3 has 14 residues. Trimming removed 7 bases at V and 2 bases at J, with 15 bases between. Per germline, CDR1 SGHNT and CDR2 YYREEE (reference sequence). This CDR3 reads CASHARALNYGYTF. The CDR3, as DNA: TGTGCCAGCCACGCCAGGGCTCTAAACTATGGCTACACCTTC.

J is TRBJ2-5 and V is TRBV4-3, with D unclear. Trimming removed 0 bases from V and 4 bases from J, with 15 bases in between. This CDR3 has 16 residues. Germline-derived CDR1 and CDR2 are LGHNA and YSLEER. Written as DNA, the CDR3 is TGCGCCAGCAGCCAAGAGGGCCACCCCCTCGGAGAGACCCAGTACTTC. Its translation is CASSQEGHPLGETQYF.

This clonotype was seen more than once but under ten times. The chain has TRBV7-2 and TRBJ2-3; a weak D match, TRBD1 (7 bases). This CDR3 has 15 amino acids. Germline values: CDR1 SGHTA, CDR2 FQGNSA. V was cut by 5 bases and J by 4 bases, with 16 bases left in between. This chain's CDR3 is CASSTRQGGPDTQYF. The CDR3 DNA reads TGTGCCAGCAGCACCAGACAGGGAGGTCCAGATACGCAGTATTTT.